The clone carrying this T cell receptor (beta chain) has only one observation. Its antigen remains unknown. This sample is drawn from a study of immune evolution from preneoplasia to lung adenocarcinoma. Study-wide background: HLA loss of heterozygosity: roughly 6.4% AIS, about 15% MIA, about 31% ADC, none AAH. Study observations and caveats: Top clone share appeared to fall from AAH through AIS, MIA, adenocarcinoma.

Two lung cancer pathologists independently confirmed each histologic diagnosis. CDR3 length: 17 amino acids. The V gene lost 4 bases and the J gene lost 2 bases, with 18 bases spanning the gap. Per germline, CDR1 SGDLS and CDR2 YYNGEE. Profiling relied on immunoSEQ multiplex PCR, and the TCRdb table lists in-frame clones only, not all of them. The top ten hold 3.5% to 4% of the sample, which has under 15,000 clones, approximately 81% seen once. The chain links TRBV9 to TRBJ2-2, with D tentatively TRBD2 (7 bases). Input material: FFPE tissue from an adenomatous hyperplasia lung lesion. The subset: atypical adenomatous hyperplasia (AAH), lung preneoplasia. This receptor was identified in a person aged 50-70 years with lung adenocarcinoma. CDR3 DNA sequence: TGTGCCAGCAGCTTCAATGGGGGCGGGGGAAACACCGGGGAGCTGTTTTTT. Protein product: CASSFNGGGGNTGELFF.